A selection of T cell receptor beta chains follows, all from one sample in a study of Ad26.COV2.S vaccination and SARS-CoV-2 variants. This table comes from immunoSEQ multiplex PCR, and its TCRdb copy is limited to in-frame clones, with some not included. The sample consists of around 320,000 clones, around 90% of them appearing once. This sample comprised peripheral blood, obtained in a trial of Ad26.COV2.S vaccine versus placebo. The receptors were sampled from a person between 18 and 65 years old who received the Ad26.COV2.S COVID-19 vaccine or a placebo. The CDR3 runs from the conserved cysteine through the conserved F or W. The order of the fields is D gene, clone size, J gene, V gene, CDR3 DNA, CDR3 protein. A D gene is named only where the DNA matches it firmly. Clone size appears in some rows only: once, few, many, or a class for an expanded clone.

d_gene: TRBD1
abundance: .
j_gene: TRBJ2-1
v_gene: TRBV27
CDR3nt: TGTGCCAGCAGTTCCGGGGACAGGGACGATGAGCAGTTCTTC
CDR3aa: CASSSGDRDDEQFF

d_gene: TRBD1
abundance: .
j_gene: TRBJ1-4
v_gene: TRBV20-1
CDR3nt: TGCAGTGCTAGTGACAGGGGGAATGAAAAACTGTTTTTT
CDR3aa: CSASDRGNEKLFF

d_gene: .
abundance: .
j_gene: TRBJ1-1
v_gene: TRBV6-5
CDR3nt: TGTGCCAGCAGTTACTCACAGGCAACTGAAGCTTTCTTT
CDR3aa: CASSYSQATEAFF

d_gene: .
abundance: .
j_gene: TRBJ1-1
v_gene: TRBV14
CDR3nt: TGTGCCAGCAGCGGGACTTGGACGAACACTGAAGCTTTCTTT
CDR3aa: CASSGTWTNTEAFF

d_gene: .
abundance: .
j_gene: TRBJ1-2
v_gene: TRBV3-1/TRBV3-2
CDR3nt: TGTGCCAGCAGCCAAGAAGGTAGGAGGAGTCAGGATGGCTACACCTTC
CDR3aa: CASSQEGRRSQDGYTF

d_gene: .
abundance: once
j_gene: TRBJ1-5
v_gene: TRBV7-8
CDR3nt: TGTGCCAGCAGCAAATATCAGGGAAATCAGCCCCAGCATTTT
CDR3aa: CASSKYQGNQPQHF

d_gene: .
abundance: .
j_gene: TRBJ2-7
v_gene: TRBV7-9
CDR3nt: TGTGCCAGCAGCCCCCCGCCGTCTGTCGAGCAGTACTTC
CDR3aa: CASSPPPSVEQYF

d_gene: TRBD1
abundance: .
j_gene: TRBJ1-1
v_gene: TRBV7-8
CDR3nt: TGTGCCAGCAGCTCTTGGCGACCGGGACAGACGAAGCCTGAAGCTTTCTTT
CDR3aa: CASSSWRPGQTKPEAFF

d_gene: TRBD2
abundance: .
j_gene: TRBJ2-5
v_gene: TRBV5-6
CDR3nt: TGTGCCAGCAGCTCAACGGGACTAGGAGGAGAGACCCAGTACTTC
CDR3aa: CASSSTGLGGETQYF

d_gene: TRBD1
abundance: .
j_gene: TRBJ1-1
v_gene: TRBV4-1
CDR3nt: TGCGCCAGCAGCCAAGACTACGGGGCAGGGGGCAACACTGAAGCTTTCTTT
CDR3aa: CASSQDYGAGGNTEAFF

d_gene: .
abundance: .
j_gene: TRBJ1-5
v_gene: TRBV24-1
CDR3nt: TGTGCCACCAGTGATGACTTCCAGCAAGCTGGAAATCAGCCCCAGCATTTT
CDR3aa: CATSDDFQQAGNQPQHF

d_gene: .
abundance: .
j_gene: TRBJ1-1
v_gene: TRBV6-5
CDR3nt: TGTGCCAAGGGGGATGAGGAAGCTTTCTTT
CDR3aa: CAKGDEEAFF

d_gene: .
abundance: .
j_gene: TRBJ1-2
v_gene: TRBV3-1/TRBV3-2
CDR3nt: TGTGCCAGCAGCCTACGGACATCCGGGAATGGCTACACCTTC
CDR3aa: CASSLRTSGNGYTF

d_gene: TRBD1
abundance: few
j_gene: TRBJ1-2
v_gene: TRBV29-1
CDR3nt: TGCAGCGTTGGTAGTCAGGGGGGCTATGGCTACACCTTC
CDR3aa: CSVGSQGGYGYTF

d_gene: .
abundance: .
j_gene: TRBJ1-6
v_gene: TRBV12-3/TRBV12-4
CDR3nt: TGTGCCAGCAGCCAGACAAGCAGGGGACCCCTCCACTTT
CDR3aa: CASSQTSRGPLHF

d_gene: .
abundance: .
j_gene: TRBJ2-1
v_gene: TRBV4-1
CDR3nt: TGCGCCAGCAGCCAAGCTGGGACGGATTACAATGAGCAGTTCTTC
CDR3aa: CASSQAGTDYNEQFF

d_gene: .
abundance: once
j_gene: TRBJ1-5
v_gene: TRBV7-8
CDR3nt: TGTGCCAGCAGCCGAGGGGCCGGCCTTGGCGGCAATCAGCCCCAGCATTTT
CDR3aa: CASSRGAGLGGNQPQHF

d_gene: TRBD1
abundance: .
j_gene: TRBJ2-2
v_gene: TRBV18
CDR3nt: TGTGCCAGCTCACCGGGACAGGGGAACACCGGGGAGCTGTTTTTT
CDR3aa: CASSPGQGNTGELFF

d_gene: TRBD1
abundance: .
j_gene: TRBJ1-5
v_gene: TRBV29-1
CDR3nt: TGCAGCGTCGCCCGGGACAGGGGGGGTCAGCCCCAGCATTTT
CDR3aa: CSVARDRGGQPQHF

d_gene: .
abundance: .
j_gene: TRBJ2-2
v_gene: TRBV15
CDR3nt: TGTGCCACCAGCAGCCGGACAATGAACACCGGGGAGCTGTTTTTT
CDR3aa: CATSSRTMNTGELFF

d_gene: TRBD2
abundance: .
j_gene: TRBJ2-1
v_gene: TRBV27
CDR3nt: TGTGCCAGCAGTATCGGGGGGAGCTCCTACAATGAGCAGTTCTTC
CDR3aa: CASSIGGSSYNEQFF

d_gene: .
abundance: .
j_gene: TRBJ2-7
v_gene: TRBV6-4
CDR3nt: TGTGCCAGCAGGCCCCACGGGGGTGGCGGAGAGCAGTACTTC
CDR3aa: CASRPHGGGGEQYF

d_gene: .
abundance: .
j_gene: TRBJ2-7
v_gene: TRBV7-8
CDR3nt: TGTGCCAGCAGCTTACAGTCTTACTCCTACGAGCAGTACTTC
CDR3aa: CASSLQSYSYEQYF

d_gene: TRBD1
abundance: .
j_gene: TRBJ2-7
v_gene: TRBV14
CDR3nt: TGTGCCAGCAGCCAAGGGACAGGGAGCTACGAGCAGTACTTC
CDR3aa: CASSQGTGSYEQYF

d_gene: .
abundance: .
j_gene: TRBJ1-1
v_gene: TRBV7-3
CDR3nt: TGTGCCAGCAGCTTCCGGCGCGACACTGAAGCTTTCTTT
CDR3aa: CASSFRRDTEAFF

d_gene: .
abundance: .
j_gene: TRBJ1-2
v_gene: TRBV5-6
CDR3nt: TGTGCCAGCAGCTTGCAGTCGGTCTATGGCTACACCTTC
CDR3aa: CASSLQSVYGYTF

d_gene: .
abundance: once
j_gene: TRBJ1-1
v_gene: TRBV2
CDR3nt: TGTGCCAGCAGCCTACAGGTAATGAACACTGAAGCTTTCTTT
CDR3aa: CASSLQVMNTEAFF

d_gene: .
abundance: .
j_gene: TRBJ2-2
v_gene: TRBV19
CDR3nt: TGTGCCAGTACCACCCCGGGGTCCGGGGAGCTGTTTTTT
CDR3aa: CASTTPGSGELFF

d_gene: TRBD1
abundance: .
j_gene: TRBJ1-6
v_gene: TRBV7-9
CDR3nt: TGTGCCAGCAGCCCAAGAACCCGGGACAGTAAAAATTATAATTCACCCCTCCACTTT
CDR3aa: CASSPRTRDSKNYNSPLHF

d_gene: .
abundance: .
j_gene: TRBJ2-7
v_gene: TRBV29-1
CDR3nt: TGCAGCGTTGTGAGGGCTACAACCTACGAGCAGTACTTC
CDR3aa: CSVVRATTYEQYF